These T cell receptor beta chains were read from a single sample in a study of T cell responses to AZD1222 COVID-19 vaccine. The protocol was immunoSEQ multiplex PCR, while the TCRdb copy is restricted to in-frame clones and leaves out a portion. The sample lists 120,000 to 150,000 clones, around 88% occurring once. The material sequenced was peripheral blood, taken on day 0 of AZD1222 vaccination. Source of these receptors: an adult in good health. CDR3s include the opening cysteine and the closing phenylalanine or tryptophan. D genes are given only for firm matches. Clone size is shown for a subset of rows, as once, few, many or a class of expanded clone.

V gene: TRBV6-1; J gene: TRBJ2-1; D gene: TRBD2; clone size: .; CDR3 DNA: TGTGCCAGCAGTGACAACGGGAGGGGCTATGAGCAGTTCTTC; CDR3 protein: CASSDNGRGYEQFF
V gene: TRBV27; J gene: TRBJ2-3; D gene: TRBD2; clone size: once; CDR3 DNA: TGTGCCAGCAGTCACCCCCCTAGCGGGGGGGAAACAGATACGCAGTATTTT; CDR3 protein: CASSHPPSGGETDTQYF
V gene: TRBV6-5; J gene: TRBJ1-2; D gene: TRBD1; clone size: .; CDR3 DNA: TGTGCCAGCAGTTCTCCCTTGTCAGGGGGCCTTGGCTACACCTTC; CDR3 protein: CASSSPLSGGLGYTF
V gene: TRBV6-5; J gene: TRBJ1-1; D gene: TRBD1; clone size: .; CDR3 DNA: TGTGCCAGCAGTTACCGGGACAGGGATGAAGCTTTCTTT; CDR3 protein: CASSYRDRDEAFF
V gene: TRBV28; J gene: TRBJ1-6; D gene: .; clone size: .; CDR3 DNA: TGTGCCAGCACCCCACTAGGGGCCTCAAATTCACCCCTCCACTTT; CDR3 protein: CASTPLGASNSPLHF
V gene: TRBV30; J gene: TRBJ1-2; D gene: TRBD1; clone size: .; CDR3 DNA: TGTGCCTCCCCCGGGACAGGGGGGGGAACTAACTATGGCTACACCTTC; CDR3 protein: CASPGTGGGTNYGYTF
V gene: TRBV2; J gene: TRBJ1-2; D gene: .; clone size: .; CDR3 DNA: TGTGCCAGCAGCGGACACCTCAACTATGGCTACACCTTC; CDR3 protein: CASSGHLNYGYTF
V gene: TRBV7-3; J gene: TRBJ1-1; D gene: .; clone size: .; CDR3 DNA: TGTGCCAGCAGCTTAGTTCCTGGGGCTGGGAATGAAGCTTTCTTT; CDR3 protein: CASSLVPGAGNEAFF
V gene: TRBV11-3; J gene: TRBJ1-1; D gene: .; clone size: .; CDR3 DNA: TGTGCCAGCAGTTGGGGTGGAGGGACTGAAGCTTTCTTT; CDR3 protein: CASSWGGGTEAFF
V gene: TRBV27; J gene: TRBJ2-1; D gene: .; clone size: once; CDR3 DNA: TGTGCCAGCAGTCCAAGACGTGCCAATGAGCAGTTCTTC; CDR3 protein: CASSPRRANEQFF
V gene: TRBV23-1; J gene: TRBJ2-1; D gene: .; clone size: .; CDR3 DNA: TGCGCCAGCAGTCAATCCCGCGCCGCGGACTGGAGCTCCTACAATGAGCAGTTCTTC; CDR3 protein: CASSQSRAADWSSYNEQFF
V gene: TRBV29-1; J gene: TRBJ1-2; D gene: .; clone size: .; CDR3 DNA: TGCAGCGTTGCCGGCCAGTACCCCCAAAACTATGGCTACACCTTC; CDR3 protein: CSVAGQYPQNYGYTF
V gene: TRBV12-3/TRBV12-4; J gene: TRBJ1-1; D gene: .; clone size: .; CDR3 DNA: TGTGCCAGCAGTTTAAGGCGAAAGACAGAAGCTTTCTTT; CDR3 protein: CASSLRRKTEAFF
V gene: TRBV29-1; J gene: TRBJ1-1; D gene: .; clone size: .; CDR3 DNA: TGCAGCGTTGTCTACACATCCACTGAAGCTTTCTTT; CDR3 protein: CSVVYTSTEAFF
V gene: TRBV4-2; J gene: TRBJ1-6; D gene: TRBD1; clone size: .; CDR3 DNA: TGTGCCAGCAGCCAAGGAGGGAGGGGGCGGACGGATTCACCCCTCCACTTT; CDR3 protein: CASSQGGRGRTDSPLHF
V gene: TRBV5-1; J gene: TRBJ1-2; D gene: TRBD1; clone size: few; CDR3 DNA: TGCGCCAGCAGCCCCGGACAGGGAGTGAGCTATGGCTACACCTTC; CDR3 protein: CASSPGQGVSYGYTF
V gene: TRBV6-1; J gene: TRBJ1-1; D gene: .; clone size: .; CDR3 DNA: TGTGCCAGCAGTGATGCCTGGAACACCGAAGCTTTCTTT; CDR3 protein: CASSDAWNTEAFF
V gene: TRBV6-5; J gene: TRBJ2-7; D gene: .; clone size: .; CDR3 DNA: TGTGCCAGCAGTCCAGGATCCTACGAGCAGTACTTC; CDR3 protein: CASSPGSYEQYF
V gene: TRBV27; J gene: TRBJ1-5; D gene: .; clone size: .; CDR3 DNA: TGTGCCAGCAGTTTATTCCAGAGCTCTCAGCCCCAGCATTTT; CDR3 protein: CASSLFQSSQPQHF
V gene: TRBV5-1; J gene: TRBJ1-2; D gene: .; clone size: .; CDR3 DNA: TGCGCCAGCAGCAAACGGGCCGGGACACAACGGGGAGATGGCTACACCTTC; CDR3 protein: CASSKRAGTQRGDGYTF
V gene: TRBV23-1; J gene: TRBJ2-7; D gene: TRBD1; clone size: .; CDR3 DNA: TGCGCCAGCAGTCGCCTGACAGGGACCTACGAGCAGTACTTC; CDR3 protein: CASSRLTGTYEQYF
V gene: TRBV4-2; J gene: TRBJ1-1; D gene: .; clone size: .; CDR3 DNA: TGTGCCAGCAGCCAAGAGGTGGTGGACACTGAAGCTTTCTTT; CDR3 protein: CASSQEVVDTEAFF
V gene: TRBV4-3; J gene: TRBJ2-2; D gene: TRBD2; clone size: .; CDR3 DNA: TGCGCCAGCAGCCCCGGGAGGGCCCTCACCGGGGAGCTGTTTTTT; CDR3 protein: CASSPGRALTGELFF
V gene: TRBV28; J gene: TRBJ2-1; D gene: .; clone size: .; CDR3 DNA: TGTGCCAGCAGGAGTATACCCTCCTACAATGAGCAGTTCTTC; CDR3 protein: CASRSIPSYNEQFF
V gene: TRBV7-2; J gene: TRBJ1-2; D gene: .; clone size: few; CDR3 DNA: TGTGCCAGCAGCTTTCTCCGGGACGCCCGGGCGGGCTACACCTTC; CDR3 protein: CASSFLRDARAGYTF
V gene: TRBV19; J gene: TRBJ2-1; D gene: TRBD1; clone size: .; CDR3 DNA: TGTGCCAGTAGTAGGGCCTATAGGGACAGGGGGATCCACAATGAGCAGTTCTTC; CDR3 protein: CASSRAYRDRGIHNEQFF
V gene: TRBV5-1; J gene: TRBJ2-2; D gene: .; clone size: .; CDR3 DNA: TGCGCCAGCAGCCCTGGGACGTACGCCGGGGAGCTGTTTTTT; CDR3 protein: CASSPGTYAGELFF
V gene: TRBV7-9; J gene: TRBJ1-1; D gene: .; clone size: .; CDR3 DNA: TGTGCCGTATCAGGGATACTTAACACTGAAGCTTTCTTT; CDR3 protein: CAVSGILNTEAFF
V gene: TRBV19; J gene: TRBJ1-5; D gene: .; clone size: .; CDR3 DNA: TGTGCCAGTAGTATTAGTGGACAGAATCAGCCCCAGCATTTT; CDR3 protein: CASSISGQNQPQHF
V gene: TRBV6-2/TRBV6-3; J gene: TRBJ2-3; D gene: TRBD1; clone size: .; CDR3 DNA: TGTGCCAGCAGTAGGGGACAGAGCACAGATACGCAGTATTTT; CDR3 protein: CASSRGQSTDTQYF
V gene: TRBV30; J gene: TRBJ1-6; D gene: TRBD1; clone size: .; CDR3 DNA: TGTGCCTGGAGTGTCGGGACAGAGAGGTACTCACCCCTCCACTTT; CDR3 protein: CAWSVGTERYSPLHF
V gene: TRBV28; J gene: TRBJ2-3; D gene: .; clone size: few; CDR3 DNA: TGTGCCAGCAGTCTCTCCCCCTTAGCGGCATACACAGATACGCAGTATTTT; CDR3 protein: CASSLSPLAAYTDTQYF
V gene: TRBV6-5; J gene: TRBJ1-3; D gene: TRBD1; clone size: .; CDR3 DNA: TGTGCCAGCAGTCCGGGACAGGTCTACGGAAACACCATATATTTT; CDR3 protein: CASSPGQVYGNTIYF
V gene: TRBV29-1; J gene: TRBJ2-7; D gene: .; clone size: .; CDR3 DNA: TGCAGCGTTCGAACACAGTCCTACGAGCAGTACTTC; CDR3 protein: CSVRTQSYEQYF
V gene: TRBV5-5; J gene: TRBJ1-1; D gene: .; clone size: once; CDR3 DNA: TGTGCCAGCAGCCCGGGGACTGGGAAAGCTTTCTTT; CDR3 protein: CASSPGTGKAFF
V gene: TRBV2; J gene: TRBJ1-2; D gene: TRBD1; clone size: .; CDR3 DNA: TGTGCCAGCAGCGGGACAGGGGACTATGGCTACACCTTC; CDR3 protein: CASSGTGDYGYTF
V gene: TRBV4-2; J gene: TRBJ1-1; D gene: TRBD1; clone size: .; CDR3 DNA: TGTGCCAGCAGCCGACAATCGGGACAGGGTACGATCGGCACTGAAGCTTTCTTT; CDR3 protein: CASSRQSGQGTIGTEAFF
V gene: TRBV6-5; J gene: TRBJ1-1; D gene: TRBD1; clone size: .; CDR3 DNA: TGTGCCACCGAAGAGTATCAGGGGGGGGACACTGAAGCTTTCTTT; CDR3 protein: CATEEYQGGDTEAFF
V gene: TRBV11-2; J gene: TRBJ2-7; D gene: .; clone size: .; CDR3 DNA: TGTGCCAGCAGCTTAGCCTACCAACGGAACGAGCAGTACTTC; CDR3 protein: CASSLAYQRNEQYF
V gene: TRBV12-3/TRBV12-4; J gene: TRBJ1-1; D gene: TRBD1; clone size: once; CDR3 DNA: TGTGCCAGCAGGCCCACAGGGGGCACTGAAGCTTTCTTT; CDR3 protein: CASRPTGGTEAFF
V gene: TRBV6-5; J gene: TRBJ1-6; D gene: TRBD1; clone size: .; CDR3 DNA: TGTGCCAGCAGTTACTCGGAAGGGACAGGGGGCTCACCCCTCCACTTT; CDR3 protein: CASSYSEGTGGSPLHF
V gene: TRBV6-2/TRBV6-3; J gene: TRBJ1-6; D gene: .; clone size: .; CDR3 DNA: TGTGCCAGCAGTTACGTAGCGCAGGGTGGTAATTCACCCCTCCACTTT; CDR3 protein: CASSYVAQGGNSPLHF
V gene: TRBV13; J gene: TRBJ2-7; D gene: TRBD1; clone size: .; CDR3 DNA: TGTGCCAGCAGCCGAGGGACAGGCTACGAGCAGTACTTC; CDR3 protein: CASSRGTGYEQYF
V gene: TRBV14; J gene: TRBJ1-1; D gene: .; clone size: .; CDR3 DNA: TGTGCCAGCAGCCTCACGGGCGGGGGCACTGAAGCTTTCTTT; CDR3 protein: CASSLTGGGTEAFF